These 22 T cell receptor beta chains share one sample of origin, sequenced in a study of cytomegalovirus exposure and HLA in healthy donors. Amplification used 60 Vbeta primers and 13 Jbeta primers. The table came from immunoSEQ multiplex PCR; TCRdb's copy has only in-frame clones and leaves some out. The sample shows 150,000 or so clones, roughly four fifths of them seen only once. Sequences were obtained from PBMCs. The receptor source for this set is a woman aged 40 to 55 in good health and CMV-seronegative.

The chain couples TRBV28 to TRBJ1-5, with D maybe TRBD1 (5 bases). CDR1 and CDR2 (germline): MDHEN, SYDVKM. The length of the CDR3 is 13 residues. V dropped 6 bases and J dropped 9 bases, with 15 bases sitting between them. The CDR3 DNA follows: TGTGCCAGCAGACAGGAGGGATTCGGGCCCCAGCATTTT. The encoded protein is CASRQEGFGPQHF. The variable domain in full, with the rest retrieved from reference TRBV28 and TRBJ1-5, is DVKVTQSSRYLVKRTGEKVFLECVQDMDHENMFWYRQDPGLGLRLIYFSYDVKMKEKGDIPEGYSVSREKKERFSLILESASTNQTSMYLCASRQEGFGPQHFGDGTRLSIL.

The CDR3, as DNA: TGCGCCAGCAGCCCGACTAGCGGGATCTACAATGAGCAGTTCTTC. Translating gives CASSPTSGIYNEQFF. The chain carries TRBV4-1 and TRBJ2-1; 11 bases agree with TRBD2. Germline values: CDR1 MGHRA, CDR2 YSYEKL. The ends lost 4 bases at V and 3 bases at J; junction bases unmatched: 2. The CDR3 is 15 amino acids.

The V gene is TRBV27, the J gene TRBJ1-2; D is ambiguous. There are 13 residues in the CDR3. CDR1 and CDR2 (germline): MNHEY, SMNVEV (reference sequence). The germline V and J ends were trimmed by 9 bases and 5 bases, with 16 bases remaining between them. The CDR3 region has the DNA TGTGCCAGTTCGGGTCTTGGGAGATATGGCTACACCTTC. Its protein product is CASSGLGRYGYTF.

This chain connects TRBV15 to TRBJ2-7; tentative D call: TRBD1 (6 bases). The CDR3 is 15 amino acids. In germline, CDR1 is LNHNV, CDR2 YYDKDF (reference sequence). Trimming took off 0 bases at V and 0 bases at J, with 9 bases between the two ends. CDR3 amino acids: CATSRDLGASYEQYF. The CDR3 nucleotides are TGTGCCACCAGCAGAGATCTGGGGGCCTCCTACGAGCAGTACTTC.

The CDR3 reads CASSFTSGFITDTQYF. The CDR3, as DNA: TGTGCCAGCAGCTTCACTAGCGGATTTATCACAGATACGCAGTATTTT. The V and J genes are TRBV5-5 and TRBJ2-3; TRBD2 agrees at 8 bases. The trim removed 2 bases at V and 2 bases at J, leaving 7 bases unmatched. The CDR3 runs 16 residues. The germline gives CDR1 SGHKS, CDR2 YYEKEE (reference sequence). Supplemented by reference TRBV5-5 and TRBJ2-3, the full variable domain reads DAGVTQSPTHLIKTRGQQVTLRCSPISGHKSVSWYQQVLGQGPQFIFQYYEKEERGRGNFPDRFSARQFPNYSSELNVNALLLGDSALYLCASSFTSGFITDTQYFGPGTRLTVL.

V and J are TRBV27 and TRBJ1-5; TRBD1 matches at 9 bases. The germline V gene encodes CDR1 MNHEY and CDR2 SMNVEV (reference sequence). After removal of 6 bases from V and 6 bases from J, the junction contained 6 bases not matched to a gene. The CDR3 has 14 residues. In DNA, the CDR3 is TGTGCCAGCAGGCCCGGGACAGGGAGTCAGCCCCAGCATTTT. Encoded protein: CASRPGTGSQPQHF.

The chain combines TRBV9 with TRBJ2-2; the match to TRBD2 covers 7 bases. CDR1 SGDLS and CDR2 YYNGEE come from the germline V gene. CDR3 length: 15 amino acids. Losses at the gene ends were 4 bases for V and 3 bases for J; bases not matched to a gene: 6. CDR3: CASSPGTKYTGELFF. CDR3 nucleotides: TGTGCCAGCAGCCCGGGGACTAAATACACCGGGGAGCTGTTTTTT.

A remark on this clone: Without the conserved terminal phenylalanine or tryptophan, this CDR3 likely stems from a read error. The chain uses TRBV29-1 and TRBJ1-2; D might be TRBD1 (5 bases). This CDR3 is 17 amino acids long. The ends were cut back, 1 base at V and 0 bases at J, with 18 bases in the middle. CDR1 and CDR2 (germline): SQVTM, ANQGSEA. The CDR3 loop is CSVEGGGAVYSNYGYTI. The CDR3 nucleotides read TGCAGCGTTGAAGGGGGAGGGGCAGTTTACTCTAACTATGGCTACACCATC.

V usage is TRBV5-1 and J usage is TRBJ2-1; the match to TRBD2 covers 9 bases. The CDR3 has 16 amino acids. V dropped 1 base and J dropped 9; count of bases not matched to a gene: 11. CDR1 and CDR2 from the germline V gene are SGHRS and YFSETQ. This CDR3 reads CASSLQELAGNLEQFF. As DNA, the CDR3 is TGCGCCAGCAGCTTGCAAGAGCTAGCGGGGAATCTTGAGCAGTTCTTC.

The rearrangement links TRBV11-3 to TRBJ2-7; 7 bases are shared with TRBD2. The CDR3 loop spans 17 amino acids. Germline trimming cut 5 bases from V and 3 bases from J; bases unmatched to any gene: 16. CDR1 and CDR2 from the germline V gene are SGHNT and YENEEA. The CDR3 DNA is TGTGCCAGCAGCCCCCCGAGGTCGGCGGGAGAGGTCTACGAGCAGTACTTC. Protein: CASSPPRSAGEVYEQYF. The whole variable domain, remainder taken from reference TRBV11-3 and TRBJ2-7, is EAGVVQSPRYKIIEKKQPVAFWCNPISGHNTLYWYLQNLGQGPELLIRYENEEAVDDSQLPKDRFSAERLKGVDSTLKIQPAELGDSAVYLCASSPPRSAGEVYEQYFGPGTRLTVT.

The chain joins TRBV29-1 to TRBJ1-2, with a weak D call TRBD1 (5 bases). This CDR3 comprises 12 residues. Deletions cut 7 bases from V and 4 bases from J, with 13 bases between. Germline values: CDR1 SQVTM, CDR2 ANQGSEA. The CDR3 loop reads CSAGGGAYGYTF. The CDR3 DNA follows: TGCAGCGCGGGGGGGGGTGCCTATGGCTACACCTTC.

V gene TRBV7-9 combines with J gene TRBJ2-3; D uncertain. Trimming left V 7 bases short and J 6 bases short, with 8 bases between. This CDR3 has 11 amino acids. In germline, CDR1 is SEHNR, CDR2 FQNEAQ (reference sequence). The DNA of the CDR3 is TGTGCCAGCAACCCGCAGGATACGCAGTATTTT. Residues: CASNPQDTQYF.

The chain carries TRBV2 and TRBJ2-7, with 10 nucleotides matching TRBD1. Germline values: CDR1 SNHLY, CDR2 FYNNEI. V was clipped by 6 bases and J by 3 bases; unmatched bases: 5. The CDR3 is 14 amino acids. The DNA for the CDR3 is TGTGCCAGCAGGGCCGGGACAGGGGACTACGAGCAGTACTTC. Protein: CASRAGTGDYEQYF. The full variable domain, with the rest looked up from reference TRBV2 and TRBJ2-7, is EPEVTQTPSHQVTQMGQEVILRCVPISNHLYFYWYRQILGQKVEFLVSFYNNEISEKSEIFDDQFSVERPDGSNFTLKIRSTKLEDSAMYFCASRAGTGDYEQYFGPGTRLTVT.

The V and J genes are TRBV5-1 and TRBJ2-1; D perhaps matches TRBD2 (5 bases). Germline V CDR1 and CDR2: SGHRS, YFSETQ. V was pared by 0 bases and J by 0 bases, with 10 bases between. CDR3 length equals 16 residues. The CDR3 region is CASSLALGSSYNEQFF. The CDR3 region has the DNA TGCGCCAGCAGCTTGGCACTAGGAAGCTCCTACAATGAGCAGTTCTTC.

This clone was recorded only once. The rearrangement uses TRBV27 and TRBJ2-2, with 7 bases identical to TRBD2. Germline V CDR1 and CDR2: MNHEY, SMNVEV (reference sequence). The CDR3 extends over 16 amino acids. V lost 5 bases, J lost 5 bases, and 11 bases stayed unmatched. DNA for the CDR3: TGTGCCAGCAGTCCCCAGGCGGGAGTGGGGACCGGGGAGCTGTTTTTT. Translating it yields CASSPQAGVGTGELFF.

Details on this clone: Other DNA sequences in this sample translate to the same CDR3. The rearrangement links TRBV19 to TRBJ1-1; 7 positions agree with TRBD1. This CDR3 has 12 residues. Germline V CDR1 and CDR2: LNHDA, SQIVND (reference sequence). With 6 bases clipped from V and 8 bases from J, the junction kept 6 bases outside the gene matches. The CDR3: CASRGGGTEAFF. CDR3 sequence (DNA): TGTGCCAGTAGAGGGGGCGGGACCGAAGCTTTCTTT.

This chain joins TRBV2 and TRBJ1-1; no reliable D call. The V gene lost 3 bases and the J gene lost 0 bases, with 5 bases spanning the gap. Germline loops: CDR1 SNHLY, CDR2 FYNNEI. This CDR3 region has 13 residues. CDR3 amino acids: CASSDPVNTEAFF. The CDR3 DNA follows: TGTGCCAGCAGTGATCCAGTGAACACTGAAGCTTTCTTT. Supplemented by reference TRBV2 and TRBJ1-1, the full variable domain reads EPEVTQTPSHQVTQMGQEVILRCVPISNHLYFYWYRQILGQKVEFLVSFYNNEISEKSEIFDDQFSVERPDGSNFTLKIRSTKLEDSAMYFCASSDPVNTEAFFGQGTRLTVV.

This clone turned up a few times. The V gene is TRBV19, the J gene TRBJ2-2, with D maybe TRBD2 (5 bases). Germline lookup yields CDR1 LNHDA and CDR2 SQIVND (reference sequence). CDR3 length: 14 amino acids. The V end was cut by 7 bases, the J end by 5 bases, with 14 bases between. The CDR3 bases are TGTGCCAGTAAAGACTCCTCGGGGACCGGGGAGCTGTTTTTT. This gives the protein CASKDSSGTGELFF.

The rearrangement links TRBV29-1 to TRBJ2-4; 9 bases are shared with TRBD2. The CDR3 is 18 amino acids. With V trimmed by 1 base and J by 2 bases, 12 bases remained unmatched. Germline V gene data show CDR1 as SQVTM and CDR2 as ANQGSEA. The CDR3 DNA reads as TGCAGCGTTGAAGTCCCGGGTAGCGGGAGCTCGTCCAAAAACATTCAGTACTTC. It is translated as CSVEVPGSGSSSKNIQYF.

This rearrangement joins TRBV2 to TRBJ1-5; the D gene is possibly TRBD1 (5 bases). Between the trimmed V and J ends, which lost 7 bases and 4 bases, there was a span of 11 bases. In germline, CDR1 is SNHLY, CDR2 FYNNEI. This CDR3 is 13 amino acids long. CDR3 region: CASTGVGNQPQHF. The CDR3 nucleotides read TGTGCCAGCACGGGGGTGGGGAATCAGCCCCAGCATTTT. The whole variable domain, remainder taken from reference TRBV2 and TRBJ1-5, is EPEVTQTPSHQVTQMGQEVILRCVPISNHLYFYWYRQILGQKVEFLVSFYNNEISEKSEIFDDQFSVERPDGSNFTLKIRSTKLEDSAMYFCASTGVGNQPQHFGDGTRLSIL.

The chain employs TRBV7-2 and TRBJ2-3; TRBD1 agrees at 9 bases. CDR1 is SGHTA and CDR2 is FQGNSA in the germline V gene. V was pared by 1 base and J by 5 bases, with 4 bases of the junction left unmatched. The CDR3 length is 15 residues. The CDR3 loop is CASSLGGQGRDTQYF. In nucleotides, the CDR3 is TGTGCCAGCAGCTTAGGTGGACAGGGGAGAGATACGCAGTATTTT.

The table lists this clone with a few counts. The V call is TRBV2, the J call TRBJ1-2; no reliable D call. Germline values: CDR1 SNHLY, CDR2 FYNNEI. V was shortened by 1 base and J by 1 base, with 10 bases between the two germline ends. The CDR3 contains 15 residues. This CDR3 reads CASSEDQAFNYGYTF. In DNA, the CDR3 is TGTGCCAGCAGTGAAGACCAGGCTTTTAACTATGGCTACACCTTC.